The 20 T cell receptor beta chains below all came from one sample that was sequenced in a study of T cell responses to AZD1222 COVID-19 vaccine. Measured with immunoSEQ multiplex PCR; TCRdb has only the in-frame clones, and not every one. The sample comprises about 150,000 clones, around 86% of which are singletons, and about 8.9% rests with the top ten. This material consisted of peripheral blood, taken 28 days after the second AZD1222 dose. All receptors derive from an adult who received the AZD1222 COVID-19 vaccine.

CDR3 residues: CASSNQRGYNEQFF. Here the CDR3 DNA reads TGTGCCAGCAGCAACCAGCGGGGGTACAATGAGCAGTTCTTC. The chain is built from TRBV13 and TRBJ2-1, with TRBD2 identical over 8 bases. The germline gives CDR1 PRHDT, CDR2 FYEKMQ (reference sequence). V shed 5 bases, J shed 4 bases, and the junction held 4 bases outside the gene matches. The CDR3 is 14 residues long. Filled out from reference TRBV13 and TRBJ2-1, the complete variable domain reads AAGVIQSPRHLIKEKRETATLKCYPIPRHDTVYWYQQGPGQDPQFLISFYEKMQSDKGSIPDRFSAQQFSDYHSELNMSSLELGDSALYFCASSNQRGYNEQFFGPGTRLTVL.

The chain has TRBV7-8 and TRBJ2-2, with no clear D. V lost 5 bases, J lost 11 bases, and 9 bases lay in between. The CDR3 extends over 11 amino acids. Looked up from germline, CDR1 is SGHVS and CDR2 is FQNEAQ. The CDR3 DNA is TGTGCCAGCAGCCCAAAGGTTGAGCTGTTTTTT. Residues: CASSPKVELFF.

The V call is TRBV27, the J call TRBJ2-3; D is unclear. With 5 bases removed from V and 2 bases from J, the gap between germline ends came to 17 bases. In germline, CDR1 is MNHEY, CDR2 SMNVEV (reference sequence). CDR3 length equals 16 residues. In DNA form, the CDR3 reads TGTGCCAGCAGTAGAAGAAGGACCCTGAACACAGATACGCAGTATTTT. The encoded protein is CASSRRRTLNTDTQYF.

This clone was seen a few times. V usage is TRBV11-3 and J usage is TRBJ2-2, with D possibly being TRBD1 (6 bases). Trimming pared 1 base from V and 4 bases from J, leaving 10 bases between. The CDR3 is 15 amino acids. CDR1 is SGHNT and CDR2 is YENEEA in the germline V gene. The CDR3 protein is CASSLAGVVTGELFF. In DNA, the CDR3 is TGTGCCAGCAGCTTAGCAGGGGTAGTCACCGGGGAGCTGTTTTTT. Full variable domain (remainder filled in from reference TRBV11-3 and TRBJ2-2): EAGVVQSPRYKIIEKKQPVAFWCNPISGHNTLYWYLQNLGQGPELLIRYENEEAVDDSQLPKDRFSAERLKGVDSTLKIQPAELGDSAVYLCASSLAGVVTGELFFGEGSRLTVL.

CDR3 sequence reads: CASRRLAGGVGDTQYF. CDR3 nucleotides: TGTGCCAGCAGAAGACTAGCGGGAGGGGTGGGAGATACGCAGTATTTT. This chain links TRBV2 with TRBJ2-3, with 14 nucleotides matching TRBD2. This CDR3 is built from 16 residues. The germline V gene has CDR1 SNHLY and CDR2 FYNNEI. V was pared by 6 bases and J by 5 bases, with 7 bases of the junction left unmatched.

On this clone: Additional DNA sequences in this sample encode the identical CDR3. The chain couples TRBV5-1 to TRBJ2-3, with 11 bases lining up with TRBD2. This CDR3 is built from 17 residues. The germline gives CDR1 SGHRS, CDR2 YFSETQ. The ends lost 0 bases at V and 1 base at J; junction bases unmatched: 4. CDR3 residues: CASSLGLAGGGTDTQYF. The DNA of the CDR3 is TGCGCCAGCAGCTTGGGGCTAGCGGGAGGTGGCACAGATACGCAGTATTTT.

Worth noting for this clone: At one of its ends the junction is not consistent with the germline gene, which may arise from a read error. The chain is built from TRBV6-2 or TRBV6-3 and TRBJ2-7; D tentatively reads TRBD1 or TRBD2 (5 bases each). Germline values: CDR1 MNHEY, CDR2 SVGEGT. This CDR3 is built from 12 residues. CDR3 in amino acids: CASSPYRGQRSF. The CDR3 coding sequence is TGTGCCAGCAGTCCCTACCGGGGCCAGAGGTCCTTC.

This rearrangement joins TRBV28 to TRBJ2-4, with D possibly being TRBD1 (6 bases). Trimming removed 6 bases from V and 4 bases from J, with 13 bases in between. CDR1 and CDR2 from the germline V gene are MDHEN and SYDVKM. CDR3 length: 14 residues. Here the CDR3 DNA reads TGTGCCAGCAGGACGACAGGATTAAAAAACATTCAGTACTTC. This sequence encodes CASRTTGLKNIQYF.

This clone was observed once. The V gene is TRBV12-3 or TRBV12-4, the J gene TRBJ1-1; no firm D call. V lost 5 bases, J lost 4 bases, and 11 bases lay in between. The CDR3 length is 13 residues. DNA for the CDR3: TGTGCCAGCAGTCCGCGTATGGCCACTGAAGCTTTCTTT. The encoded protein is CASSPRMATEAFF.

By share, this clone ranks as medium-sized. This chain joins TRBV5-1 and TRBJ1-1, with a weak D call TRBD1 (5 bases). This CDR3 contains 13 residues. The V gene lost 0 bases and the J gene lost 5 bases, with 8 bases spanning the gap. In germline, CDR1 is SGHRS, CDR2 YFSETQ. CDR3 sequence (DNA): TGCGCCAGCAGCTTGGAGGGGTGGACTGAAGCTTTCTTT. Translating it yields CASSLEGWTEAFF.

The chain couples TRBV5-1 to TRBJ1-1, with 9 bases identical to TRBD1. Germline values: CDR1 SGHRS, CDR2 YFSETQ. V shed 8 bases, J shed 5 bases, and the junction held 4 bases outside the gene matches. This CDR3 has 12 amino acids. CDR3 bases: TGCGCCAGTGGGGACAGGGTAACTGAAGCTTTCTTT. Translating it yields CASGDRVTEAFF.

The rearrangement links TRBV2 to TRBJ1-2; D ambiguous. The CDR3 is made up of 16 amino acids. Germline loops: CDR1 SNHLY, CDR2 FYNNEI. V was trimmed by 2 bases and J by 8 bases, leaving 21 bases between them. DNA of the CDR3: TGTGCCAGCAGTGAATGGTTAGTTGGCCAGACGCGAGGCTACACCTTC. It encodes CASSEWLVGQTRGYTF.

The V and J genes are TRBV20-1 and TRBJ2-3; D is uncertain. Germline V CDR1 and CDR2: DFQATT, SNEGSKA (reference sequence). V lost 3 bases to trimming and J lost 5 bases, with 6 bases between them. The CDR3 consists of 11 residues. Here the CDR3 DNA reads TGCAGTGCTAGGCCCATAGATACGCAGTATTTT. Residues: CSARPIDTQYF.

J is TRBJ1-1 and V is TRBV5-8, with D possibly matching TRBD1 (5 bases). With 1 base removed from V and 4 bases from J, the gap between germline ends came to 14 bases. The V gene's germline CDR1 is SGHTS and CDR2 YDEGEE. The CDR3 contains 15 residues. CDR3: CASSLFQGAATEAFF. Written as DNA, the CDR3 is TGTGCCAGCAGCTTGTTTCAGGGTGCGGCCACTGAAGCTTTCTTT.

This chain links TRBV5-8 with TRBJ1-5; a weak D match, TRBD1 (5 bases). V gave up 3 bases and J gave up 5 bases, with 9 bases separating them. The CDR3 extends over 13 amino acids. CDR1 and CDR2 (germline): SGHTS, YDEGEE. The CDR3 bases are TGTGCCAGCAGCTACGACAGTTATCAGCCCCAGCATTTT. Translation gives CASSYDSYQPQHF.

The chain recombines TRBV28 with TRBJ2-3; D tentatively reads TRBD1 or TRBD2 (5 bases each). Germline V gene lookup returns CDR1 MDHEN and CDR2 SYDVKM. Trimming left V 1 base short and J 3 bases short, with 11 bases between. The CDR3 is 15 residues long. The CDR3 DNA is TGTGCCAGCAGTTTATTGAGGGGTGGGACAGATACGCAGTATTTT. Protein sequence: CASSLLRGGTDTQYF.

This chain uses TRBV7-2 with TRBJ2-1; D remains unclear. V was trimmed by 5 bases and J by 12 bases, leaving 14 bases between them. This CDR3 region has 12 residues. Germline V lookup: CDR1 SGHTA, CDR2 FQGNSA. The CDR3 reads CASSPLVDGQFF. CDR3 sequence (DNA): TGTGCCAGCAGCCCCTTAGTAGACGGGCAGTTCTTC.

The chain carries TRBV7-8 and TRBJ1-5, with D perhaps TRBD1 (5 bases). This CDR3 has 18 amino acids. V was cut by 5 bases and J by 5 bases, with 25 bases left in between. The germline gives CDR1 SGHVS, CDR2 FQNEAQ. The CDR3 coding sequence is TGTGCCAGCAGCCATTTAAGGCGGGGCTCTACCCCTCATCAGCCCCAGCATTTT. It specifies CASSHLRRGSTPHQPQHF.

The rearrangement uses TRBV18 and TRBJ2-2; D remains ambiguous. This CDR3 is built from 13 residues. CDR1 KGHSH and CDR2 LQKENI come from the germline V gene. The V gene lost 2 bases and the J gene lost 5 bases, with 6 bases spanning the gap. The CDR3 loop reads CASSPTRTGELFF. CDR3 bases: TGTGCCAGCTCACCAACCAGGACCGGGGAGCTGTTTTTT.

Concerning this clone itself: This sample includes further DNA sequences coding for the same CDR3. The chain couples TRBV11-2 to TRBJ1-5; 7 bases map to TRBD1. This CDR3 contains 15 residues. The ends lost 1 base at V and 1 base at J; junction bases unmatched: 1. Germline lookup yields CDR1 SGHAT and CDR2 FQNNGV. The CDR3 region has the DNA TGTGCCAGCAGCTTAGGACAGGGAAGCAATCAGCCCCAGCATTTT. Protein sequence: CASSLGQGSNQPQHF.